Listed below are T cell receptor beta chains from one sample, sequenced in a study of blood T cell repertoires in COVID-19. The protocol was immunoSEQ multiplex PCR, while the TCRdb copy is restricted to in-frame clones and leaves out a portion. The sample yields roughly 59,000 clones, about 81% seen once. The sequenced sample consisted of peripheral blood. The receptors here all came from an elderly man with acute or convalescent COVID-19. Each CDR3 is given with its conserved first and last residue. A D gene is named only where the DNA matches it firmly. Some rows mark clone size as missing; the rest say once, few, many or name a class of expanded clone.

abundance	v_gene	len	d_gene	j_gene	CDR3aa	CDR3nt
-	TRBV11-3	15	TRBD2	TRBJ2-1	CASSRSGRADGEQFF	TGTGCCAGCAGTCGCAGCGGGAGGGCCGATGGTGAGCAGTTCTTC
-	TRBV6-6	16	TRBD2	TRBJ2-7	CATRGTSGGSAYEQYF	TGTGCCACCAGAGGGACTAGCGGGGGTTCCGCCTACGAGCAGTACTTC
-	TRBV6-5	15	TRBD1	TRBJ2-5	CASYSGTGRKETQYF	TGTGCCAGTTACTCCGGGACAGGTCGGAAAGAGACCCAGTACTTC
-	TRBV12-5	17	TRBD1	TRBJ2-2	CASGLVRGTANTGELFF	TGTGCTAGTGGTTTGGTAAGGGGGACAGCGAATACCGGGGAGCTGTTTTTT
-	TRBV19	16	-	TRBJ2-1	CASSPAHASSYNEQFF	TGTGCCAGTAGTCCCGCCCACGCGAGCTCCTACAATGAGCAGTTCTTC
-	TRBV11-2	12	-	TRBJ1-1	CASSLQGARAFF	TGTGCCAGCAGCCTTCAGGGCGCGAGAGCTTTCTTT
-	TRBV7-6	12	TRBD1	TRBJ2-7	CASSGQGYEQYF	TGTGCCAGCAGCGGACAGGGTTACGAGCAGTACTTC
-	TRBV21-1	15	-	TRBJ1-5	CASFETGGGHQPQHF	TGTGCCAGCTTCGAAACAGGGGGCGGACATCAGCCCCAGCATTTT
-	TRBV5-6	15	TRBD2	TRBJ2-7	CASSLGLAGDYEQYF	TGTGCCAGCAGCTTGGGGCTAGCGGGGGACTACGAGCAGTACTTC
-	TRBV7-2	15	-	TRBJ2-2	CASSLGGGFTGELFF	TGTGCCAGCAGCTTAGGCGGGGGCTTCACCGGGGAGCTGTTTTTT
-	TRBV6-6	15	-	TRBJ2-3	CASSPTGQSTDTQYF	TGTGCCAGCAGTCCGACCGGACAGAGCACAGATACGCAGTATTTT
-	TRBV2	14	-	TRBJ1-3	CASRDSSSGNTIYF	TGTGCCAGCAGGGACAGTTCCTCTGGAAACACCATATATTTT
few	TRBV19	14	TRBD1	TRBJ1-6	CASSWGTENSPLHF	TGTGCCAGTAGTTGGGGGACAGAGAATTCACCCCTCCACTTT
-	TRBV29-1	15	TRBD1	TRBJ2-3	CSVEGGQGVADTQYF	TGCAGCGTTGAAGGGGGACAGGGGGTCGCAGATACGCAGTATTTT